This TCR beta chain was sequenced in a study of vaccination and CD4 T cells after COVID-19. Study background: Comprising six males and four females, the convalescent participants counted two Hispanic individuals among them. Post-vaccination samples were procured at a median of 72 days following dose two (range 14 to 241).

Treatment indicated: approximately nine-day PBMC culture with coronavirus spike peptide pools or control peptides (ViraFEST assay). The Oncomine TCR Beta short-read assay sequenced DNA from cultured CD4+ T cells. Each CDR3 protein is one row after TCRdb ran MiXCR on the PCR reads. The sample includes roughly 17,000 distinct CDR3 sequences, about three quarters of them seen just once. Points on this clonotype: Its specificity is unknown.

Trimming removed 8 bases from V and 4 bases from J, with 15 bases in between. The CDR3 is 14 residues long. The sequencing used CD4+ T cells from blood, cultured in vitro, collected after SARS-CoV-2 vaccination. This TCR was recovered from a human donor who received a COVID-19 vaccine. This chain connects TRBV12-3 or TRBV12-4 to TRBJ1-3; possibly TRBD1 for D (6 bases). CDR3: CASSGDVGGNTIYF. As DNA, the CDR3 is TGTGCCAGCTCAGGGGACGTGGGAGGAAACACCATATATTTT.